This T cell receptor beta chain was retrieved from a study of T cell responses to AZD1222 COVID-19 vaccine. TCRdb's table, derived via immunoSEQ multiplex PCR, lists solely in-frame clones and lacks some. The table records about 140,000 clones, approximately 90% of them present only once. The junction had 2 bases not matched to a gene; V was cut back by 5 bases and J by 5 bases. Looked up from germline, CDR1 is LNHDA and CDR2 is SQIVND (reference sequence). There are 13 residues in the CDR3. On this clone: Its antigen remains unknown.

Findings and limits, study-wide: No repertoire was sampled before or during the peak T cell response, only after it. White British people made up most donors, females outnumbered males, and clonal diversity was possibly underestimated.

This receptor was obtained from an adult who received the AZD1222 COVID-19 vaccine. The sequencing used peripheral blood, collected 28 days after the second AZD1222 dose. This chain links TRBV19 with TRBJ2-2; 7 bases are a match to TRBD1. CDR3 in amino acids: CASSDRETGELFF. CDR3 bases: TGTGCCAGTAGTGACAGGGAAACCGGGGAGCTGTTTTTT.